What follows is one T cell receptor (beta chain) and its context. The entry originates in a study of CD8+ T cells in alopecia areata. Study background: The share of scalp area affected provided the severity score for treated patients.

Once RNA had been extracted, it was reverse transcribed into cDNA to act as the sequencing template. Some clones are missing from TCRdb's copy, which holds only in-frame ones; the method was immunoSEQ multiplex PCR. The table shows 150,000 to 200,000 clones, with less than 70% occurring only once. Treatment reported: oral pan-JAK inhibitor, 5-10 mg twice daily. CDR1 and CDR2 from the germline V gene are GTSNPN and SVGIG (reference sequence). This CDR3 is 12 amino acids long. Deletions cut 1 base from V and 8 bases from J, with 11 bases between. Material: CD4+ T cells sorted from blood, obtained between weeks 47 and 50, from a patient treated with tofacitinib. The sequence was collected from a human donor with alopecia areata. This chain joins TRBV30 and TRBJ1-2; D is unclear. CDR3 residues: CAWSADHRGYTF. The CDR3 DNA reads as TGTGCCTGGAGTGCCGACCATCGGGGCTACACCTTC.